Below, 25 T cell receptor beta chains from the same sample are listed, as sequenced in a study of blood T cells in healthy people across ages. The use of a sample-barcoded 5' primer and a J-beta primer mix characterized a second PCR of roughly 6 to 11 cycles. TCRdb ran MiXCR on the 5' RACE reads and lists one entry per CDR3 protein. Altogether approximately 700,000 distinct CDR3 sequences are present, approximately 29% being singletons, with the ten largest covering less than 20%. The source material was blood. Source of these receptors: a woman of 80 years or more in good health.

This clonotype was recorded at least ten times. J is TRBJ2-7 and V is TRBV9; D remains unclear. V gave up 2 bases and J gave up 0 bases, with 6 bases separating them. The CDR3 spans 13 residues. The V gene's germline CDR1 is SGDLS and CDR2 YYNGEE. The DNA for the CDR3 is TGTGCCAGCAGCGTTGGCAACTCCTACGAGCAGTACTTC. Translating it yields CASSVGNSYEQYF. Based on the CDR3 plus reference TRBV9 and TRBJ2-7, the full variable domain is DSGVTQTPKHLITATGQRVTLRCSPRSGDLSVYWYQQSLDQGLQFLIQYYNGEERAKGNILERFSAQQFPDLHSELNLSSLELGDSALYFCASSVGNSYEQYFGPGTRLTVT.

The rearrangement joins TRBV11-3 to TRBJ2-1; TRBD2 agrees at 15 bases. V lost 5 bases to trimming and J lost 9 bases; unmatched junction nucleotides: 8. Germline values: CDR1 SGHNT, CDR2 YENEEA. There are 16 residues in the CDR3. The CDR3 reads CASSPGLAGGHREQFF. As DNA, the CDR3 is TGTGCCAGCAGCCCAGGACTAGCGGGGGGGCATCGTGAGCAGTTCTTC.

This clonotype was counted ten times or more. V gene TRBV3-1 combines with J gene TRBJ2-5; D not certain. This CDR3 spans 14 amino acids. In germline, CDR1 is LGHDT, CDR2 YNNKEL (reference sequence). Between the trimmed V and J ends, which lost 7 bases and 5 bases, there was a span of 17 bases. CDR3 residues: CASNTGARLETQYF. As DNA, the CDR3 is TGTGCCAGCAACACCGGAGCGCGGCTGGAGACCCAGTACTTC.

The rearrangement links TRBV27 to TRBJ2-2; D is unresolved. The germline V gene has CDR1 MNHEY and CDR2 SMNVEV (reference sequence). This CDR3 contains 14 residues. The germline V and J ends were trimmed by 6 bases and 3 bases, with 11 bases remaining between them. The CDR3 protein is CASSFLTYTGELFF. The DNA of the CDR3 is TGTGCCAGCAGCTTCCTAACGTACACCGGGGAGCTGTTTTTT.

A note on this clonotype: Possible read error: a much larger clone is one base away. This chain joins TRBV5-1 and TRBJ2-5; 14 nucleotides agree with TRBD2. There are 16 residues in the CDR3. The trim removed 1 base at V and 11 bases at J, leaving 10 bases unmatched. Germline V gene sequence: CDR1 SGHRS, CDR2 YFSETQ. CDR3 nucleotides: TGCGCCAGCAGCTTGCGACTAGCGGGGGGGAAGAATGAGCAGTACTTC. Translating gives CASSLRLAGGKNEQYF.

Regarding this clonotype: Just one base apart from a much larger clone, this may be a read error. The chain uses TRBV12-3 or TRBV12-4 and TRBJ2-3; TRBD2 might be the D (6 bases). The V and J ends lost 6 bases and 5 bases respectively, with 15 bases between them. The CDR3 consists of 14 residues. Written as DNA, the CDR3 is TGTGCCAGCAGGAGAGCGGGCGGGGTAGATACGCAGTATTTT. It specifies CASRRAGGVDTQYF.

This clonotype was picked up one time. This may be a read error: a much more frequent sequence differs by one nucleotide. The chain has TRBV21-1 and TRBJ1-2; TRBD1, as called in the table, went unchecked against the DNA. TRBV21-1 is a documented pseudogene. This CDR3 has 14 amino acids. The chain's CDR3 is CASSKASGCYGYTF. CDR3 in DNA: TGTGCCAGCAGCAAAGCGTCAGGGTGTTATGGCTACACCTTC.

This clonotype was seen at least ten times. V is TRBV28 and J is TRBJ2-7; TRBD1 agrees at 11 bases. The germline V gene encodes CDR1 MDHEN and CDR2 SYDVKM. The V gene end was trimmed by 7 bases and the J gene end by 5 bases; junction bases not matched to a gene: 22. The CDR3 has 19 amino acids. CDR3 DNA sequence: TGTGCCAGCACCCGAACCCGGACTAGGAGGGACAGGGGGTTCAACGAGCAGTACTTC. Translating it yields CASTRTRTRRDRGFNEQYF.

The chain carries TRBV6-2 or TRBV6-3 and TRBJ2-1; the match to TRBD2 covers 12 bases. The germline CDR1 and CDR2 sequences are MNHEY and SVGEGT. The CDR3 has 15 residues. V was pared by 6 bases and J by 9 bases, with 9 bases of the junction left unmatched. The CDR3 DNA is TGTGCCAGCAGACTAGCGGGGGGCCCAGGTGGTGAGCAGTTCTTC. Protein: CASRLAGGPGGEQFF.

The table lists this clonotype with many counts. The rearrangement links TRBV9 to TRBJ2-6, with 8 bases matching TRBD1. Germline trimming cut 3 bases from V and 0 bases from J; bases unmatched to any gene: 5. Germline CDR1 and CDR2: SGDLS and YYNGEE. This CDR3 spans 17 amino acids. This chain's CDR3 is CASSGYRGNSGANVLTF. The CDR3 DNA follows: TGTGCCAGCAGCGGTTACAGGGGGAACTCTGGGGCCAACGTCCTGACTTTC. Full variable domain (outside the CDR3, taken from reference TRBV9 and TRBJ2-6): DSGVTQTPKHLITATGQRVTLRCSPRSGDLSVYWYQQSLDQGLQFLIQYYNGEERAKGNILERFSAQQFPDLHSELNLSSLELGDSALYFCASSGYRGNSGANVLTFGAGSRLTVL.

Notes on this clonotype: At one end the junction does not follow the germline gene, possibly because of a read error. The chain carries TRBV5-6 and TRBJ2-2; D might be TRBD1 (6 bases). The CDR3 contains 16 residues. Germline loops: CDR1 SGHDT, CDR2 YYEEEE. This CDR3 reads CASSLAGALYTGVLFF. The CDR3 DNA follows: TGTGCCAGCAGCTTGGCAGGGGCCCTTTACACCGGGGTGCTGTTTTTT. The whole variable domain, remainder taken from reference TRBV5-6 and TRBJ2-2, is DAGVTQSPTHLIKTRGQQVTLRCSPKSGHDTVSWYQQALGQGPQFIFQYYEEEERQRGNFPDRFSGHQFPNYSSELNVNALLLGDSALYLCASSLAGALYTGVLFFGEGSRLTVL.

The chain joins TRBV11-2 to TRBJ2-5; D gene uncertain. The CDR3 length is 15 residues. Trimming took off 5 bases at V and 4 bases at J, with 17 bases between the two ends. Germline V gives CDR1 SGHAT, CDR2 FQNNGV. The DNA for the CDR3 is TGTGCCAGCAGCCTCCCGGGTTCGTACCGAGAGACCCAGTACTTC. It encodes CASSLPGSYRETQYF.

With respect to this clonotype: Since a much larger clone is just one base distant, this may be a read error. The J gene is TRBJ2-1, the V gene TRBV4-2, with a possible D match to TRBD1 (6 bases). The V end lost 0 bases, the J end lost 5 bases, and 11 bases lay between the germline ends. Looked up from germline, CDR1 is LGHNA and CDR2 is YNFKEQ. CDR3 length: 15 amino acids. The CDR3 reads CASSQEGGRDNEQFF. CDR3 DNA: TGTGCCAGCAGCCAAGAAGGGGGTCGAGACAATGAGCAGTTCTTC.

This clonotype showed up many times. The rearrangement links TRBV7-2 to TRBJ2-5; TRBD2 matches at 8 bases. Germline CDR1 and CDR2: SGHTA and FQGNSA. CDR3 length: 14 amino acids. The V segment lost 5 bases and the J segment 5 bases; nucleotides outside the gene matches: 7. The CDR3 here is CASSPGLVAETQYF. In DNA form, the CDR3 reads TGTGCCAGCAGCCCGGGACTAGTGGCGGAGACCCAGTACTTC.

This clonotype has ten or more counts. The chain has TRBV7-2 and TRBJ2-7; TRBD1 might be the D (8 bases). Trimming took 5 bases from V and 3 from J, leaving 20 bases between them. CDR1 is SGHTA, CDR2 FQGNSA, per germline. This CDR3 is built from 16 residues. The CDR3 reads CASSERGQELYYEQYF. The CDR3 DNA reads as TGTGCCAGCAGCGAGCGGGGACAGGAGTTATACTACGAGCAGTACTTC.

The chain employs TRBV18 and TRBJ2-3, with 8 bases aligning to TRBD1. The V gene's germline CDR1 is KGHSH and CDR2 LQKENI. The CDR3 has 16 amino acids. The trim removed 2 bases at V and 1 base at J, leaving 5 bases unmatched. This CDR3 reads CASSPLPGQGTDTQYF. For the CDR3, the DNA is TGTGCCAGCTCACCATTACCGGGACAGGGCACAGATACGCAGTATTTT.

With respect to this clonotype: This sequence may be a read error, since a much larger clone differs from it by one base. This rearrangement joins TRBV5-4 to TRBJ2-7; 8 bases fit TRBD2. Germline-derived CDR1 and CDR2 are SGHNT and YYREEE (reference sequence). The length of the CDR3 is 15 residues. The trim removed 10 bases at V and 7 bases at J, leaving 19 bases unmatched. CDR3 region: CAHAGGGNSYNEQYF. The CDR3 coding sequence is TGTGCCCACGCTGGCGGGGGGAACTCCTACAATGAGCAGTACTTC.

The chain carries TRBV28 and TRBJ1-6; D may be TRBD1 (5 bases). Germline V gene lookup returns CDR1 MDHEN and CDR2 SYDVKM. The V gene lost 2 bases and the J gene lost 10 bases, with 15 bases spanning the gap. The CDR3 runs to 15 residues. For the CDR3, the DNA is TGTGCCAGCAGTTTAGGGGGGACGGTTGGATCACCCCTCCACTTT. Its protein is CASSLGGTVGSPLHF.

This clonotype was observed at least ten times. The gene calls are TRBV5-5 and TRBJ2-1; D is perhaps TRBD2 (5 bases). The V end was cut by 6 bases, the J end by 5 bases, with 21 bases between. Germline lookup yields CDR1 SGHKS and CDR2 YYEKEE (reference sequence). This CDR3 comprises 16 residues. CDR3 in DNA: TGTGCCAGCACCACGAGGGCTGCAGCCTCAAACAATGAGCAGTTCTTC. Its translation is CASTTRAAASNNEQFF.

This clonotype came up many times. This chain links TRBV10-3 with TRBJ2-3; 7 bases agree with TRBD1. After removal of 7 bases from V and 3 bases from J, the junction contained 10 bases not matched to a gene. CDR1 is ENHRY, CDR2 SYGVKD, per germline. The CDR3 has 15 amino acids. The DNA for the CDR3 is TGTGCCATCACCCTGGGGGACAGTCGGACAGATACGCAGTATTTT. It codes for CAITLGDSRTDTQYF.

Details on this clonotype: Being one base from a much bigger clone, this may be a read error. Because the CDR3's place on the DNA is in doubt, the DNA is left out and the CDR3 is given as listed by TCRdb. This rearrangement joins TRBV5-1 to TRBJ2-1; the table calls TRBD2, which could not be checked here. Germline lookup yields CDR1 SGHRS and CDR2 YFSETQ. The CDR3 has 21 residues if both end residues are counted. CDR3 region: CASSLYVPGVAGGTSYNEQVF.

The chain carries TRBV9 and TRBJ2-1, with D maybe TRBD1 (6 bases). Trimming stripped 2 bases from V and 8 bases from J, with 14 bases between. This CDR3 contains 14 residues. CDR1 is SGDLS, CDR2 YYNGEE, per germline. CDR3 sequence: CASSVRQEGDEQFF. CDR3 in DNA: TGTGCCAGCAGCGTCAGACAGGAAGGGGATGAGCAGTTCTTC.

This chain connects TRBV9 to TRBJ2-4, with 7 bases identical to TRBD1. The end of the DNA is better explained by TRBJ2-7, so the J call may be wrong. The CDR3 contains 14 residues. Germline values: CDR1 SGDLS, CDR2 YYNGEE. The CDR3 DNA reads TGTGCCAGCAGCCCCCGCAGCAGGGGGAACGAGCAGTACTTC. Protein: CASSPRSRGNEQYF.

This clonotype has a count of ten or more. The rearrangement uses TRBV29-1 and TRBJ2-1; D is possibly TRBD2 (5 bases). CDR1 is SQVTM and CDR2 is ANQGSEA in the germline V gene. This CDR3 is built from 12 residues. V lost 7 bases and J lost 9, with 16 bases in between. The CDR3 sequence: CSAETRAGEQFF. CDR3 in DNA: TGCAGCGCCGAAACCCGGGCGGGTGAGCAGTTCTTC.

The chain links TRBV5-1 to TRBJ1-2; perhaps TRBD1 as D (5 bases). The CDR3 has 15 residues. CDR1 and CDR2 (germline): SGHRS, YFSETQ. V lost 0 bases and J lost 5, with 14 bases in between. The CDR3 loop is CASSLDTGGIYGYTF. Written as DNA, the CDR3 is TGCGCCAGCAGCTTGGACACAGGAGGAATTTATGGCTACACCTTC.